These 26 T cell receptor beta chains were sequenced from one sample in a study of a mutant IDH1 vaccine in newly diagnosed glioma. Profiling relied on immunoSEQ multiplex PCR, and the TCRdb table lists in-frame clones only, not all of them. The table lists approximately 76,000 clones, about 91% of them singletons. Documented time point: week 5, during vaccination. A single vaccine dose contained 300 ug of mutant IDH1 20-mer peptide, and topical imiquimod was used with it. Antigens of these TCRs are unknown. The sample consisted of PBMCs, taken from a glioma patient whose treatment included an IDH1 peptide vaccine. The source is a woman in her 50s with glioma.

The chain combines TRBV4-1 with TRBJ2-5, with 12 bases identical to TRBD2. The J call may be wrong; the DNA end is better matched by TRBJ2-7. The CDR3 runs 17 residues. The V gene's germline CDR1 is MGHRA and CDR2 YSYEKL. CDR3 DNA: TGCGCCAGCAGCCAAGATGCAACTAGCGGGAGGAATCCCGAGCAGTACTTC. This encodes CASSQDATSGRNPEQYF.

This clone has only a few counts. J is TRBJ1-3 and V is TRBV2; TRBD1 matches 7 bases. V lost 6 bases and J lost 0; bases outside the gene matches: 5. The CDR3 is 15 amino acids. The germline V gene encodes CDR1 SNHLY and CDR2 FYNNEI. The CDR3 reads CASRRQGGSGNTIYF. In DNA, the CDR3 is TGTGCCAGCAGGAGGCAGGGGGGCTCTGGAAACACCATATATTTT.

J is TRBJ1-1 and V is TRBV27; perhaps TRBD1 as D (6 bases). Germline V lookup: CDR1 MNHEY, CDR2 SMNVEV (reference sequence). Trimming shortened V by 2 bases and J by 6 bases, and 13 bases separated the two germline ends. The CDR3 covers 14 residues. This CDR3 is CASSLEGGLPEAFF. CDR3 coding DNA: TGTGCCAGCAGTTTAGAGGGGGGCCTACCTGAAGCTTTCTTT.

The J gene is TRBJ1-1, the V gene TRBV6-6, with 7 bases fitting TRBD1. With V trimmed by 6 bases and J by 0 bases, 4 bases remained unmatched. CDR3 length equals 14 residues. The germline V gene encodes CDR1 MNHNY and CDR2 SVGAGI (reference sequence). This CDR3 is CASRATGMNTEAFF. CDR3 nucleotide sequence: TGTGCCAGCAGGGCGACAGGGATGAACACTGAAGCTTTCTTT.

This clone was seen once. The chain links TRBV29-1 to TRBJ2-7; 9 bases fit TRBD1. J was trimmed by 4 bases and V by 5 bases; bases with no gene match: 6. The CDR3 extends over 13 amino acids. In germline, CDR1 is SQVTM, CDR2 ANQGSEA. The CDR3 DNA is TGCAGCGTTACCGACAGGGGGAGGTACGAGCAGTACTTC. This translates into CSVTDRGRYEQYF.

On this clone: Other DNA sequences from this sample encode an identical CDR3 as well. This chain connects TRBV27 to TRBJ1-5; D not certain. Germline V gene data show CDR1 as MNHEY and CDR2 as SMNVEV (reference sequence). Trimming took off 2 bases at V and 4 bases at J, with 6 bases between the two ends. The CDR3 contains 13 residues. The CDR3 loop is CASSLGRNQPQHF. The CDR3 DNA reads TGTGCCAGCAGTTTAGGGAGAAATCAGCCCCAGCATTTT.

Concerning this clone: One end of the junction varies from germline; a read error may be responsible. This rearrangement joins TRBV2 to TRBJ2-7; 7 nucleotides line up with TRBD2. The CDR3 loop spans 11 amino acids. Germline CDR1 SNHLY, CDR2 FYNNEI. The DNA of the CDR3 is TGTGCCAGCAGTGGGCCTAGCGGAGGAACCTTC. Encoded protein: CASSGPSGGTF.

This clone was found a few times. CDR3 residues: CASSEWGSSYNEQFF. For the CDR3, the DNA is TGCGCCAGCAGTGAGTGGGGGAGCTCCTACAATGAGCAGTTCTTC. V and J are TRBV10-1 and TRBJ2-1, with D perhaps being TRBD1 or TRBD2 (5 bases each). Germline lookup yields CDR1 WNHNN and CDR2 SYGVQD (reference sequence). Trimming removed 1 base at V and 0 bases at J, with 7 bases between. CDR3 length: 15 amino acids.

The chain has TRBV6-5 and TRBJ2-7, with D perhaps TRBD1 (6 bases). There are 14 residues in the CDR3. Germline lookup yields CDR1 MNHEY and CDR2 SVGAGI. The V gene lost 7 bases and the J gene lost 2 bases, with 15 bases spanning the gap. CDR3 nucleotides: TGTGCCAGCAAGAAAGACAGGAAGGCCTACGAGCAGTACTTC. Translated, it gives CASKKDRKAYEQYF.

The CDR3 spells CASREKGLAGSLPYEQYF. The CDR3 nucleotides are TGTGCCAGCAGGGAAAAGGGACTAGCGGGTTCCCTGCCCTACGAGCAGTACTTC. The chain uses TRBV6-1 and TRBJ2-5; 12 nucleotides align to TRBD2. The J call may be faulty, since TRBJ2-7 better matches the DNA end. Per germline, CDR1 MNHNS and CDR2 SASEGT. The CDR3 sequence is 18 residues long.

The chain couples TRBV5-1 to TRBJ1-3, with D possibly TRBD1 on 5 matching bases. The ends were cut back, 1 base at V and 3 bases at J, with 14 bases in the middle. The length of the CDR3 is 16 residues. CDR1 and CDR2 (germline): SGHRS, YFSETQ. The CDR3 DNA sequence: TGCGCCAGCAGCTTGCGGGCTGAAGGGGATGGAAACACCATATATTTT. Protein sequence: CASSLRAEGDGNTIYF.

This rearrangement joins TRBV10-3 to TRBJ2-7; D gene ambiguous. This CDR3 is 17 amino acids long. The V and J ends lost 0 bases and 9 bases respectively, with 24 bases between them. Per the germline V gene, CDR1 is ENHRY and CDR2 is SYGVKD. CDR3 in DNA: TGTGCCATCAGTGAGTCGCCGCTCAGAACACCGCGTGGCCCGCAGTACTTC. This codes for CAISESPLRTPRGPQYF.

This chain connects TRBV21-1 to TRBJ2-7; TRBD2 is taken as the D call from the table, unchecked against the DNA. TRBV21-1 is an annotated pseudogene. This CDR3 is 11 amino acids long. CDR3 loop: CASSPSGEQYF. The CDR3, as DNA: TGTGCCAGCAGCCCCAGCGGTGAGCAGTACTTC.

V gene TRBV28 combines with J gene TRBJ2-7, with TRBD1 matching over 7 bases. This CDR3 region has 13 residues. V lost 7 bases and J lost 3; bases outside the gene matches: 6. Germline CDR1 is MDHEN and CDR2 is SYDVKM. DNA for the CDR3: TGTGCCAGCAAATCAGGGGGAAGCTACGAGCAGTACTTC. It yields the protein CASKSGGSYEQYF.

This rearrangement joins TRBV20-1 to TRBJ2-3; no reliable D call. V gave up 5 bases and J gave up 6 bases, with 6 bases separating them. Germline CDR1 and CDR2: DFQATT and SNEGSKA (reference sequence). The CDR3 extends over 10 amino acids. As DNA, the CDR3 is TGCAGTGCTGCCAGGGATACGCAGTATTTT. Protein product: CSAARDTQYF.

This clone has more than one count but fewer than ten. This sequence joins TRBV18 and TRBJ1-4, with 7 bases fitting TRBD1. Trimming cost V 4 bases and J 7 bases; bases outside gene matches: 15. Germline V CDR1 and CDR2: KGHSH, LQKENI. The CDR3 spans 17 residues. This chain's CDR3 is CASSLPGTAPGSEKLFF. The CDR3, as DNA: TGTGCCAGCTCACTCCCCGGGACAGCCCCGGGTAGTGAAAAACTGTTTTTT.

The chain carries TRBV6-4 and TRBJ2-7; tentatively, D is TRBD1 or TRBD2 (5 bases each). V lost 4 bases, J lost 2 bases, and 12 bases lay in between. CDR3 length: 14 residues. Germline-derived CDR1 and CDR2 are MRHNA and SNTAGT. The CDR3 sequence is CASSGDLSTYEQYF. For the CDR3, the DNA is TGTGCCAGCAGTGGGGACCTGTCTACCTACGAGCAGTACTTC.

The CDR3 bases are TGTGCCAGCAGCTCCTCGCCAGGACTAGTTGGCAATGAGCAGTTCTTC. This encodes CASSSSPGLVGNEQFF. The chain is built from TRBV11-2 and TRBJ2-1, with 7 bases matching TRBD2. Germline values: CDR1 SGHAT, CDR2 FQNNGV. This CDR3 contains 16 residues. Losses at the gene ends were 4 bases for V and 6 bases for J; bases not matched to a gene: 12.

Remarks on this clone: At one boundary the junction diverges from the germline segment, which might be a read error. This rearrangement joins TRBV7-7 to TRBJ2-1; possibly TRBD1 for D (5 bases). This CDR3 is 13 amino acids long. In germline, CDR1 is SSHAT, CDR2 FNYEAQ (reference sequence). The CDR3 region has the DNA TGTGCTAGCAGCGCCGGACACTACAATGAGCAGTTCTTC. Translated, it gives CASSAGHYNEQFF.

This chain connects TRBV2 to TRBJ1-2; tentative D call: TRBD1 (6 bases). V was clipped by 3 bases and J by 7 bases, with 21 bases between them. The CDR3 contains 16 residues. CDR1 is SNHLY, CDR2 FYNNEI, per germline. CDR3 nucleotide sequence: TGTGCCAGCAGTGACCCCCGGGGGGGGGCAAAGGGTGGCTACACCTTC. Its translation: CASSDPRGGAKGGYTF.

The chain uses TRBV7-2 and TRBJ2-1, with 11 bases lining up with TRBD2. The length of the CDR3 is 14 residues. V dropped 3 bases and J dropped 9; count of bases not matched to a gene: 4. The germline V gene has CDR1 SGHTA and CDR2 FQGNSA. CDR3 sequence (DNA): TGTGCCAGCAGCTTTTCTAGCGGGAGGAGTGAGCAGTTCTTC. Translating gives CASSFSSGRSEQFF.

This rearrangement joins TRBV9 to TRBJ2-1, with D possibly being TRBD2 (6 bases). The CDR3 consists of 18 residues. Germline CDR1 and CDR2: SGDLS and YYNGEE. V was pared by 0 bases and J by 3 bases, with 19 bases between. The chain's CDR3 is CASSVGDPRREFYNEQFF. In nucleotides, the CDR3 is TGTGCCAGCAGCGTAGGCGATCCGAGGAGGGAGTTCTACAATGAGCAGTTCTTC.

The genes are TRBV28 and TRBJ2-7, with 7 bases that match TRBD2. Germline loops: CDR1 MDHEN, CDR2 SYDVKM. J lost 2 bases, V lost 1 base, and 8 bases had no gene match. CDR3 length equals 16 residues. The CDR3 sequence is CASSLLSGGRPYEQYF. The CDR3, as DNA: TGTGCCAGCAGTTTATTGAGCGGCGGGAGACCCTACGAGCAGTACTTC.

This chain links TRBV19 with TRBJ2-3; 8 positions match TRBD2. V was pared by 6 bases and J by 6 bases, with 26 bases of the junction left unmatched. Looked up from germline, CDR1 is LNHDA and CDR2 is SQIVND (reference sequence). The CDR3 extends over 20 amino acids. CDR3: CASSPRGVSIAGGRVDTQYF. The CDR3 DNA reads as TGTGCCAGTAGCCCCCGGGGGGTTTCCATCGCGGGAGGACGGGTGGATACGCAGTATTTT. The whole variable domain, filled in from reference TRBV19 and TRBJ2-3, reads DGGITQSPKYLFRKEGQNVTLSCEQNLNHDAMYWYRQDPGQGLRLIYYSQIVNDFQKGDIAEGYSVSREKKESFPLTVTSAQKNPTAFYLCASSPRGVSIAGGRVDTQYFGPGTRLTVL.

The genes are TRBV20-1 and TRBJ1-1; no firm D call. Trimming took 4 bases from V and 4 from J, leaving 4 bases between them. This CDR3 region has 10 residues. Germline V gene data show CDR1 as DFQATT and CDR2 as SNEGSKA (reference sequence). CDR3 sequence: CSAIGTEAFF. For the CDR3, the DNA is TGCAGTGCTATCGGCACTGAAGCTTTCTTT.

J is TRBJ2-3 and V is TRBV10-1; the D is unclear. V lost 4 bases and J 2 bases, leaving 10 bases between the germline ends. The CDR3 is 14 residues long. Germline V CDR1 and CDR2: WNHNN, SYGVQD (reference sequence). The DNA of the CDR3 is TGCGCCAGCAGTGGAACCGGTCCCACAGATACGCAGTATTTT. As protein: CASSGTGPTDTQYF.